This TCR beta chain was identified in a study of blood T cell repertoires in COVID-19. Overall study context: Collection of acute and convalescent COVID-19 samples took place in the United States, Italy and Spain. In each case, the material was cDNA or gDNA derived from T cells, B-cell-depleted T cells, or PBMCs.

The CDR3 has 15 amino acids. Trimming cost V 0 bases and J 2 bases, with 11 bases left between them. Germline V gene lookup returns CDR1 SGHAT and CDR2 FQNNGV. Authors' analysis steps: Amplification of reference gene primers provided the estimated nucleated cell counts. Sequencing was performed with immunoSEQ multiplex PCR; in TCRdb, only in-frame clones are kept and a portion is missing. That table supplies the V and J calls and clone size; D and trimming were determined from the DNA. The data contain around 140,000 clones, less than 90% of them singletons. This clone was detected a few times. This receptor was identified in a man between 60 and 75 years old with acute or convalescent COVID-19. The chain is built from TRBV11-2 and TRBJ2-7, with D possibly TRBD1 on 5 matching bases. The sequenced material came from peripheral blood. The CDR3: CASSLDSQGPYEQYF. DNA for the CDR3: TGTGCCAGCAGCTTAGATTCTCAGGGCCCCTACGAGCAGTACTTC.